What follows are 16 T cell receptor beta chains derived from one specimen sequenced in a study of shared clonotypes between healthy human individuals. Only in-frame clones appear in the TCRdb table, and some are missing; sequencing was by immunoSEQ multiplex PCR. The table has 1.5 million to 2.5 million clones, about 94% seen once. CD45RO-negative, CCR7-selected cells formed the naive CD8 fraction, which excluded terminally differentiated effector memory CD45RA+ cells. Sequencing used naive CD8+ T cells sorted from blood. The source of these receptors is a young man in good health.

This chain uses TRBV6-6 with TRBJ2-5; 9 positions match TRBD2. The CDR3 sequence is 15 residues long. The junction had 10 bases not matched to a gene; V was cut back by 7 bases and J by 4 bases. The germline V gene has CDR1 MNHNY and CDR2 SVGAGI (reference sequence). Here the CDR3 reads CASTVSGGRVETQYF. As DNA, the CDR3 is TGTGCCAGCACCGTATCTGGCGGGAGGGTAGAGACCCAGTACTTC.

The chain carries TRBV7-9 and TRBJ2-5; 12 bases line up with TRBD1. Germline V lookup: CDR1 SEHNR, CDR2 FQNEAQ (reference sequence). After removal of 7 bases from V and 5 bases from J, the junction contained 11 bases not matched to a gene. The CDR3 consists of 16 residues. In DNA form, the CDR3 reads TGTGCCAGCACCTCCGGGACAGGGGGCATCAAGGAGACCCAGTACTTC. Amino acid sequence: CASTSGTGGIKETQYF. Full variable domain (remainder filled in from reference TRBV7-9 and TRBJ2-5): DTGVSQNPRHKITKRGQNVTFRCDPISEHNRLYWYRQTLGQGPEFLTYFQNEAQLEKSRLLSDRFSAERPKGSFSTLEIQRTEQGDSAMYLCASTSGTGGIKETQYFGPGTRLLVL.

About this clone: Other DNA sequences in the sample encode the same CDR3. The rearrangement joins TRBV7-9 to TRBJ2-3; possible D gene TRBD2, 6 bases. Germline-derived CDR1 and CDR2 are SEHNR and FQNEAQ (reference sequence). The CDR3 extends over 15 amino acids. V lost 0 bases and J 1 base, leaving 8 bases between the germline ends. Here the CDR3 reads CASSLAAGGTDTQYF. The CDR3 DNA sequence: TGTGCCAGCAGCTTAGCAGCGGGCGGCACAGATACGCAGTATTTT. The full variable domain, in which reference TRBV7-9 and TRBJ2-3 provide the parts outside the CDR3, is DTGVSQNPRHKITKRGQNVTFRCDPISEHNRLYWYRQTLGQGPEFLTYFQNEAQLEKSRLLSDRFSAERPKGSFSTLEIQRTEQGDSAMYLCASSLAAGGTDTQYFGPGTRLTVL.

This chain links TRBV4-3 with TRBJ2-7; 12 bases are shared with TRBD2. V lost 2 bases, J lost 1 base, and 9 bases stayed unmatched. The CDR3 covers 18 residues. The germline CDR1 and CDR2 sequences are LGHNA and YSLEER. The CDR3 loop is CASSQLRTSGMQSYEQYF. DNA of the CDR3: TGCGCCAGCAGCCAACTCCGGACTAGCGGGATGCAGTCCTACGAGCAGTACTTC.

The table lists this clone with a count of one. This sequence joins TRBV7-9 and TRBJ1-1; D is unresolved. This CDR3 has 16 residues. CDR1 SEHNR and CDR2 FQNEAQ come from the germline V gene (reference sequence). V was shortened by 5 bases and J by 0 bases, with 16 bases between the two germline ends. CDR3 amino acids: CASSIPTGNLNTEAFF. The CDR3 region has the DNA TGTGCCAGCAGCATTCCTACCGGAAACTTGAACACTGAAGCTTTCTTT.

Of note for this clone: Other nucleotide sequences from this sample produce the same CDR3. V and J are TRBV5-3 and TRBJ2-7; D gene ambiguous. TRBV5-3 is reported as an ORF; its role is uncertain. Trimming took off 5 bases at V and 2 bases at J, with 5 bases between the two ends. The CDR3 has 11 amino acids. As DNA, the CDR3 is TGTGCCAGAAGTTCCGCCTACGAGCAGTACTTC. Translated, it gives CARSSAYEQYF.

Comments on this clone: Other DNA variants within this sample encode the same CDR3. The V and J genes are TRBV5-6 and TRBJ1-1; D remains ambiguous. CDR3 length equals 13 residues. The V gene lost 0 bases and the J gene lost 1 base, with 4 bases spanning the gap. Germline values: CDR1 SGHDT, CDR2 YYEEEE. This CDR3 reads CASSLGANTEAFF. The CDR3 coding sequence is TGTGCCAGCAGCTTGGGGGCGAACACTGAAGCTTTCTTT.

This clone appeared a few times. The chain recombines TRBV10-2 with TRBJ1-1, with D hard to call. This CDR3 is 12 amino acids long. Germline V gene lookup returns CDR1 WSHSY and CDR2 SAAADI. V lost 10 bases and J lost 8, with 17 bases in between. CDR3 DNA: TGCGCCACCCAGGACGATAGCCCCGAAGCTTTCTTT. Translation: CATQDDSPEAFF.

The gene calls are TRBV27 and TRBJ2-2; 8 nucleotides align to TRBD2. CDR3 length equals 16 residues. V lost 0 bases, J lost 7 bases, and 7 bases stayed unmatched. The germline V gene encodes CDR1 MNHEY and CDR2 SMNVEV (reference sequence). The CDR3 DNA follows: TGTGCCAGCAGTTTATCGGCCGGGGGGGCTATCGGGGAGCTGTTTTTT. It specifies CASSLSAGGAIGELFF.

The chain has TRBV13 and TRBJ2-3; tentative D call: TRBD1 (6 bases). Trimming shortened V by 2 bases and J by 3 bases, and 12 bases separated the two germline ends. The CDR3 covers 15 residues. Germline V CDR1 and CDR2: PRHDT, FYEKMQ (reference sequence). The CDR3 loop is CASSLRGGSTDTQYF. The CDR3 nucleotides read TGTGCCAGCAGCTTAAGAGGGGGATCTACAGATACGCAGTATTTT.

The chain has TRBV6-6 and TRBJ2-5; 8 bases agree with TRBD1. V was clipped by 2 bases and J by 0 bases; unmatched bases: 2. Germline assignment: CDR1 MNHNY and CDR2 SVGAGI (reference sequence). This CDR3 contains 15 residues. The chain's CDR3 is CASSYGTGDQETQYF. The CDR3 DNA reads TGTGCCAGCAGTTACGGGACAGGTGACCAAGAGACCCAGTACTTC.

The gene calls are TRBV5-6 and TRBJ1-2; 7 bases map to TRBD1. Per germline, CDR1 SGHDT and CDR2 YYEEEE. The V and J ends lost 0 bases and 7 bases, in that order; junction bases with no gene match: 3. The CDR3 spans 13 residues. Written as DNA, the CDR3 is TGTGCCAGCAGCTTGGAGGGGGCCGCTGGCTACACCTTC. Its protein product is CASSLEGAAGYTF.

This clone has just a few counts. The chain's CDR3 is CASSSTGPGELFF. CDR3 DNA: TGTGCCAGCAGCTCGACAGGGCCCGGGGAGCTGTTTTTT. V is TRBV5-5 and J is TRBJ2-2; 7 bases fit TRBD1. The CDR3 runs to 13 residues. V dropped 3 bases and J dropped 6; count of bases not matched to a gene: 2. In germline, CDR1 is SGHKS, CDR2 YYEKEE (reference sequence).

V is TRBV29-1 and J is TRBJ2-7, with 10 positions matching TRBD1. The CDR3 has 18 amino acids. The ends lost 5 bases at V and 1 base at J; junction bases unmatched: 17. Looked up from germline, CDR1 is SQVTM and CDR2 is ANQGSEA. The CDR3 DNA sequence: TGCAGCGTTCTGGGGGACAGGGGAACTTTAGGAAGGTCCTACGAGCAGTACTTC. Translated, it gives CSVLGDRGTLGRSYEQYF.

V and J are TRBV5-6 and TRBJ1-1; D may be TRBD1 (5 bases). Trimming removed 2 bases from V and 5 bases from J, with 16 bases in between. Germline V gene data show CDR1 as SGHDT and CDR2 as YYEEEE. This CDR3 spans 15 amino acids. This chain's CDR3 is CASSFGGGWETEAFF. In DNA form, the CDR3 reads TGTGCCAGCAGCTTTGGCGGGGGATGGGAAACTGAAGCTTTCTTT.

This rearrangement joins TRBV10-1 to TRBJ1-5; 9 nucleotides agree with TRBD1. The CDR3 is 15 amino acids. The J segment lost 6 bases and the V segment lost 9 bases, leaving 12 bases of the junction unmatched. Germline loops: CDR1 WNHNN, CDR2 SYGVQD (reference sequence). CDR3 sequence reads: CARRRPGQGSQPQHF. The CDR3, as DNA: TGCGCCAGACGGAGACCGGGACAGGGAAGTCAGCCCCAGCATTTT.